The table lists the clone carrying this T cell receptor (beta chain) with many counts. From RNA transcripts, TCR beta CDR3 regions were amplified. The primer set for the first-round RT-PCR of the TCR CDR3 was HTBI. MiXCR was run by TCRdb on the multiplex PCR reads, yielding one entry per CDR3 protein. The sample has about 610,000 distinct CDR3 sequences, about 15% seen once. This entry belongs to a study of T cells in Graves' hyperthyroidism and ophthalmopathy. The sequence was collected from a middle-aged woman with Graves' ophthalmopathy. Sequenced: blood.

The CDR3 coding sequence is TGTGCCAGCAGCATCGGTCTTTACGAGCAGTACTTC. This encodes CASSIGLYEQYF. V gene TRBV6-1 combines with J gene TRBJ2-7; D remains ambiguous. The CDR3 contains 12 residues. With 6 bases removed from V and 4 bases from J, the gap between germline ends came to 10 bases. CDR1 is MNHNS and CDR2 is SASEGT in the germline V gene.